These T cell receptor beta chains were read from a single sample in a study of graft-versus-host responses after intestinal transplantation. TCRdb's copy holds only in-frame clones and misses some; the assay was immunoSEQ multiplex PCR. This table has 10,000 to 15,000 clones, 35% appearing once. Sample: alloreactive CD8+ T cells from a mixed lymphocyte reaction culture, taken before intestinal transplant. Source of these receptors: a human patient who received an intestinal transplant. The CDR3 runs from the conserved cysteine through the conserved F or W. A D gene is named only where the DNA matches it firmly. The listing skips clone size in some rows; elsewhere it reads once, few, many or a size class.

v_call	j_call	cdr3_length	clone_size	d_call	cdr3_aa	cdr3_nt
TRBV2	TRBJ2-7	15	few	-	CASDGGRAPFLGQYF	TGTGCCAGCGATGGAGGCAGGGCACCTTTCCTAGGACAGTACTTC
TRBV5-5	TRBJ2-7	13	few	-	CASSWDGRGEQYF	TGTGCCAGCAGCTGGGACGGACGGGGCGAGCAGTACTTC
TRBV6-5	TRBJ1-2	15	-	TRBD1	CASSPPGQGVHGYTF	TGTGCCAGCAGTCCTCCGGGACAGGGTGTGCATGGCTACACCTTC
TRBV19	TRBJ2-1	14	-	-	CASSPPTGDNEQFF	TGTGCCAGTAGTCCACCGACTGGGGACAATGAGCAGTTCTTC
TRBV13	TRBJ1-2	18	few	-	CASSYSLGSPIEFYGYTF	TGTGCCAGCAGCTACTCCTTAGGGTCCCCAATAGAGTTCTATGGCTACACCTTC
TRBV7-9	TRBJ2-2	14	-	-	CASSYGTNTGELFF	TGTGCCAGCAGCTACGGCACGAACACCGGGGAGCTGTTTTTT
TRBV6-6	TRBJ1-1	14	-	-	CASSQDGAYTEAFF	TGTGCCAGCAGTCAGGACGGGGCCTACACTGAAGCTTTCTTT
TRBV7-6	TRBJ2-7	15	-	TRBD1	CASSPYRDRAYEQYF	TGTGCCAGCAGCCCGTACCGGGACAGGGCCTACGAGCAGTACTTC
TRBV4-3	TRBJ1-1	14	few	-	CASSQPYEGNEAFF	TGCGCCAGCAGCCAACCTTACGAGGGAAACGAAGCTTTCTTT
TRBV30	TRBJ2-7	11	few	-	CALEMGYEQYF	TGTGCCCTGGAAATGGGTTACGAGCAGTACTTC
TRBV9	TRBJ2-7	14	few	TRBD2	CASSGSGSSYEQYF	TGTGCCAGCAGCGGTAGCGGGAGCTCCTACGAGCAGTACTTC
TRBV30	TRBJ2-3	15	-	-	CAWSATRLFTDTQYF	TGTGCCTGGAGCGCCACACGTCTTTTCACAGATACGCAGTATTTT
TRBV4-2	TRBJ1-2	15	few	-	CASSQEAMGTYGYTF	TGTGCCAGCAGCCAAGAGGCCATGGGGACTTATGGCTACACCTTC
TRBV6-9	TRBJ1-2	15	-	TRBD1	CASSSGQGPLYGYTF	TGTGCCAGCAGTTCGGGACAGGGCCCCCTTTATGGCTACACCTTC
TRBV4-2	TRBJ2-7	15	few	-	CASSQVPGFTYEQYF	TGTGCCAGCAGCCAAGTGCCAGGATTTACCTACGAGCAGTACTTC
TRBV6-1	TRBJ1-1	12	-	-	CASSEPNTEAFF	TGTGCCAGCAGTGAGCCTAACACTGAAGCTTTCTTT
TRBV10-3	TRBJ2-7	14	-	-	CAISEGVATYEQYF	TGTGCCATCAGTGAGGGGGTCGCAACCTACGAGCAGTACTTC
TRBV7-9	TRBJ2-7	14	-	-	CASSPAAETYEQYF	TGTGCCAGCAGCCCCGCTGCAGAGACCTACGAGCAGTACTTC
TRBV27	TRBJ1-3	16	few	-	CASSLDRPSSGNTIYF	TGTGCCAGCAGTTTAGACAGGCCTAGCTCTGGAAACACCATATATTTT
TRBV4-1	TRBJ2-7	16	medium-sized	-	CASSQEGAPAMYEQYF	TGCGCCAGCAGCCAAGAAGGAGCGCCTGCGATGTACGAGCAGTACTTC
TRBV11-2	TRBJ2-3	15	-	-	CASSLGWTATDTQYF	TGTGCCAGCAGCTTAGGTTGGACAGCCACAGATACGCAGTATTTT
TRBV7-9	TRBJ2-1	13	-	-	CASSSTLRYEQFF	TGTGCCAGCAGCTCGACCCTCCGATATGAGCAGTTCTTC
TRBV5-4	TRBJ2-5	15	-	TRBD1	CASSSWTGLQETQYF	TGTGCCAGCAGCTCTTGGACAGGACTGCAAGAGACCCAGTACTTC
TRBV9	TRBJ1-3	18	-	TRBD1	CASSAGTGVLFAGNTIYF	TGTGCCAGCAGCGCCGGGACAGGTGTCCTGTTTGCTGGAAACACCATATATTTT
TRBV7-4	TRBJ1-2	16	-	-	CASSFGDRSYNYGYTF	TGTGCCAGCAGCTTCGGAGACAGATCCTATAACTATGGCTACACCTTC
TRBV4-3	TRBJ2-7	16	-	TRBD2	CASSQDSTSGSFSQYF	TGCGCCAGCAGCCAAGACTCGACTAGCGGGAGTTTTTCGCAGTACTTC
TRBV6-4	TRBJ2-7	15	-	-	CASSGSTHSFYEQYF	TGTGCCAGCAGTGGATCGACACATTCCTTCTACGAGCAGTACTTC
TRBV7-2	TRBJ2-1	16	-	TRBD2	CASSLIAGGIYNEQFF	TGTGCCAGCAGCTTAATAGCGGGAGGGATTTACAATGAGCAGTTCTTC
TRBV5-4	TRBJ2-5	13	-	-	CASSSNIEETQYF	TGTGCCAGCAGCTCTAACATAGAAGAGACCCAGTACTTC
TRBV27	TRBJ2-1	13	-	-	CASSFTPDNEQFF	TGTGCCAGCAGTTTTACCCCTGACAATGAGCAGTTCTTC
TRBV4-3	TRBJ2-5	14	-	-	CASSQVQGGETQYF	TGCGCCAGCAGCCAAGTCCAGGGGGGAGAGACCCAGTACTTC
TRBV28	TRBJ2-7	16	once	TRBD1	CASSLFVQGAAYEQYF	TGTGCCAGCAGTTTATTTGTACAGGGGGCGGCCTACGAGCAGTACTTC
TRBV27	TRBJ2-7	11	-	-	CASSHGLEQYF	TGTGCCAGCAGCCATGGACTCGAGCAGTACTTC
TRBV7-9	TRBJ2-2	17	few	-	CASSLNPGGVNTGELFF	TGTGCCAGCAGCTTAAATCCTGGCGGGGTGAACACCGGGGAGCTGTTTTTT
TRBV7-9	TRBJ2-7	14	-	-	CASSLGAGAYEQYF	TGTGCCAGCAGCTTGGGGGCTGGGGCATACGAGCAGTACTTC
TRBV30	TRBJ2-7	14	-	TRBD2	CAWSVGGRAYEQYF	TGTGCCTGGAGTGTAGGAGGGAGGGCATACGAGCAGTACTTC
TRBV11-1	TRBJ2-5	14	-	TRBD2	CASSSMTSGETQYF	TGTGCCAGCAGCTCGATGACTAGCGGAGAGACCCAGTACTTC
TRBV27	TRBJ1-1	13	-	-	CASSPKRTTEAFF	TGTGCCAGCAGCCCAAAGAGAACGACTGAAGCTTTCTTT
TRBV5-8	TRBJ2-1	16	few	-	CASSLDGTVYYNEQFF	TGTGCCAGCAGCTTGGACGGGACGGTATATTACAATGAGCAGTTCTTC
TRBV6-5	TRBJ2-7	14	few	-	CASSYSFDNYEQYF	TGTGCCAGCAGTTACTCCTTTGACAACTACGAGCAGTACTTC
TRBV29-1	TRBJ1-1	13	-	-	CSVDLLTTTEAFF	TGCAGCGTTGATCTGTTGACGACCACTGAAGCTTTCTTT
TRBV28	TRBJ1-1	13	-	-	CASSLSEYTEAFF	TGTGCCAGCAGTTTATCGGAGTACACTGAAGCTTTCTTT
TRBV27	TRBJ2-2	12	few	-	CASSFNTGELFF	TGTGCCAGCAGTTTCAACACCGGGGAGCTGTTTTTT
TRBV6-5	TRBJ2-1	14	few	-	CASIHRRVGNEQFF	TGTGCCAGCATTCATCGGCGAGTAGGCAATGAGCAGTTCTTC
TRBV19	TRBJ1-1	15	-	-	CASSIGTKMNTEAFF	TGTGCCAGTAGTATCGGGACAAAAATGAACACTGAAGCTTTCTTT
TRBV7-9	TRBJ1-1	15	few	-	CASSLDVYLNTEAFF	TGTGCCAGCAGCTTAGACGTCTACCTGAACACTGAAGCTTTCTTT
TRBV7-9	TRBJ2-7	16	few	-	CASITPGGLIAYEQYF	TGTGCCAGCATCACCCCAGGGGGGCTAATTGCCTACGAGCAGTACTTC
TRBV6-6	TRBJ1-5	13	-	-	CASSYSSNQPQHF	TGTGCCAGCAGTTACTCCAGCAATCAGCCCCAGCATTTT
TRBV7-9	TRBJ2-7	13	large	-	CASSLAASYEQYF	TGTGCCAGCAGCTTAGCGGCCTCCTACGAGCAGTACTTC
TRBV14	TRBJ2-7	14	-	-	CASSSPGFSYEQYF	TGTGCCAGCAGCTCCCCAGGGTTCTCCTACGAGCAGTACTTC
TRBV7-8	TRBJ2-1	15	-	TRBD2	CASSLIAGVSNEQFF	TGTGCCAGCAGCTTAATAGCGGGAGTTTCCAATGAGCAGTTCTTC
TRBV6-6	TRBJ2-7	15	-	TRBD1	CAIAEVAGGAYEQYF	TGTGCCATAGCAGAGGTGGCAGGGGGCGCCTACGAGCAGTACTTC